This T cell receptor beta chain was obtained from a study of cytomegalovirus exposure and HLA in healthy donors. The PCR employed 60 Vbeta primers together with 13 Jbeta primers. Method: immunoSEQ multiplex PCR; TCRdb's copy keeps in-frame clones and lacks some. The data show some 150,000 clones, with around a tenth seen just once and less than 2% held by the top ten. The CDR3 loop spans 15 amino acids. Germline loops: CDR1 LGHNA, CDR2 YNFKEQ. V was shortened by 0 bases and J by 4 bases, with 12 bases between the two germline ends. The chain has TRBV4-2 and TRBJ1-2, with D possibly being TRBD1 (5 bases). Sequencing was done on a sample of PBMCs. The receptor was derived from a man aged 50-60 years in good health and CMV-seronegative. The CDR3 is CASSQEVGRGYGYTF. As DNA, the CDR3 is TGTGCCAGCAGCCAAGAGGTCGGGAGGGGCTATGGCTACACCTTC.